These 9 T cell receptor beta chains originate from one sample sequenced in a study of OX40 agonist ivuxolimab in advanced cancers. Assay: immunoSEQ multiplex PCR; the TCRdb copy retains only in-frame clones and omits some. Here the sample spans about 59,000 clones, 94% being singletons. The source was CD4+ or CD8+ T cells sorted from blood, collected in a trial of the OX40 agonist ivuxolimab. These receptors were collected from an adult with an advanced solid tumor such as melanoma, head and neck, liver or kidney cancer.

This CDR3 is CASSVAPGGLSETQYF. The CDR3 DNA reads as TGTGCCAGCAGCGTAGCTCCCGGGGGTCTATCAGAGACCCAGTACTTC. The chain employs TRBV9 and TRBJ2-5, with a weak D call TRBD2 (6 bases). The germline V and J ends were trimmed by 0 bases and 4 bases, with 16 bases remaining between them. The CDR3 totals 16 residues. Germline lookup yields CDR1 SGDLS and CDR2 YYNGEE.

V is TRBV5-1 and J is TRBJ1-3, with D hard to call. CDR1 and CDR2 (germline): SGHRS, YFSETQ. The CDR3 runs to 14 residues. V lost 5 bases and J 0 bases, leaving 9 bases between the germline ends. This chain's CDR3 is CASSNSSSGNTIYF. Here the CDR3 DNA reads TGCGCCAGCAGTAACTCTAGCTCTGGAAACACCATATATTTT.

The genes are TRBV14 and TRBJ2-7; D not resolved. Per germline, CDR1 SGHDN and CDR2 FVKESK. Trimming removed 1 base from V and 6 bases from J, with 7 bases in between. The CDR3 has 12 amino acids. The CDR3 nucleotides are TGTGCCAGCAGCCAAGTTCGGGCCGAGCAGTACTTC. It encodes CASSQVRAEQYF.

This chain connects TRBV28 to TRBJ2-7; TRBD1 or TRBD2 may be the D gene (5 bases each). The germline V gene encodes CDR1 MDHEN and CDR2 SYDVKM. The CDR3 runs 14 residues. V was clipped by 6 bases and J by 7 bases, with 19 bases between them. CDR3 nucleotide sequence: TGTGCCAGCAGCTGGGCAAACAGGAGGTGGGAGCAGTACTTC. This translates into CASSWANRRWEQYF.

This clone is medium-sized. The J gene is TRBJ1-5, the V gene TRBV19; D call uncertain. The V gene lost 3 bases and the J gene lost 3 bases, with 12 bases spanning the gap. Germline lookup yields CDR1 LNHDA and CDR2 SQIVND (reference sequence). This CDR3 spans 15 amino acids. The CDR3 region is CASSIWATSNQPQHF. CDR3 coding DNA: TGTGCCAGTAGTATTTGGGCTACTTCCAATCAGCCCCAGCATTTT.

The rearrangement uses TRBV6-5 and TRBJ2-6; unclear D gene. The germline V gene encodes CDR1 MNHEY and CDR2 SVGAGI. V dropped 7 bases and J dropped 4 bases, with 8 bases sitting between them. The CDR3 is 13 residues long. The CDR3 spells CASKLPGANVLTF. The CDR3 DNA sequence: TGTGCCAGCAAGCTGCCGGGGGCCAACGTCCTGACTTTC.

The genes are TRBV10-3 and TRBJ2-3; D remains ambiguous. The V end was cut by 7 bases, the J end by 2 bases, with 4 bases between. Per the germline V gene, CDR1 is ENHRY and CDR2 is SYGVKD. The CDR3 has 11 residues. DNA of the CDR3: TGTGCCATCACTTCCACAGATACGCAGTATTTT. This sequence encodes CAITSTDTQYF.

The chain links TRBV7-9 to TRBJ2-3; D possibly corresponds to TRBD2 (6 bases). Germline V CDR1 and CDR2: SEHNR, FQNEAQ (reference sequence). This CDR3 has 17 residues. Between the trimmed V and J ends, which lost 4 bases and 0 bases, there was a span of 17 bases. CDR3 DNA: TGTGCCAGCAGCTATCCCCTGGCGGGGTTAAGCACAGATACGCAGTATTTT. This sequence encodes CASSYPLAGLSTDTQYF.

The J gene is TRBJ2-7, the V gene TRBV5-4; D is uncertain. Trimming stripped 0 bases from V and 0 bases from J, with 10 bases between. The CDR3 length is 15 residues. Germline V gene data show CDR1 as SGHNT and CDR2 as YYREEE (reference sequence). The CDR3 is CASSLAYGLSYEQYF. CDR3 DNA sequence: TGTGCCAGCAGCTTGGCATACGGGCTCTCCTACGAGCAGTACTTC. The complete variable domain, with remaining parts taken from reference TRBV5-4 and TRBJ2-7, reads ETGVTQSPTHLIKTRGQQVTLRCSSQSGHNTVSWYQQALGQGPQFIFQYYREEENGRGNFPPRFSGLQFPNYSSELNVNALELDDSALYLCASSLAYGLSYEQYFGPGTRLTVT.